This TCR beta chain was sequenced during a study of Graves' ophthalmopathy and Graves' hyperthyroidism. Study outcomes and limitations: Also, most clonotypes expanded in the thyroid above 0.001 frequency appeared in blood.

The CDR3 extends over 15 amino acids. Germline V lookup: CDR1 ENHRY, CDR2 SYGVKD. The study excluded patients with other autoimmune diseases, uncontrolled infections, pregnancy or lactation. Remarks on this clonotype: Its specificity is not known.

Amplified TCR beta CDR3 regions were obtained using RNA transcripts as template. HTBI primers were employed in first-round RT-PCR, then a second-round multiplex PCR followed. TCRdb recomputed calls from the multiplex PCR reads with MiXCR, one row per CDR3 protein. The table has 300,000 to 350,000 distinct CDR3 sequences, roughly 17% seen once. This TCR derives from an adult man with Graves' ophthalmopathy. Input material: peripheral blood. The chain couples TRBV10-3 to TRBJ2-7, with 9 bases lining up with TRBD1. The CDR3 DNA reads as TGTGCTACGGAACAGGGACAGGGAAGCTCCTACGAGCAGTACTTC. Its protein product is CATEQGQGSSYEQYF.